This is a list of T cell receptor beta chains from one sample in a study of blood T cell repertoires in COVID-19. Clones were sequenced by immunoSEQ multiplex PCR, and TCRdb holds only the in-frame ones, with some missing. The sample has some 200,000 clones, about 83% seen once. The material sequenced was peripheral blood. These receptors were collected from a woman aged 25 to 39 with COVID-19, enrolled during active disease. Each CDR3 is given with its conserved first and last residue. The D gene is left open where the match is weak. Expanded clones get a size class; other rows say once, few or many, or leave the size out.

>TRBV9|-|TRBD2|TRBJ2-1
TGTGCCAGCAGCGCCCAGGTTTCGAGCGGGATCTTGGGGAATGAGCAGTTCTTC
CASSAQVSSGILGNEQFF
>TRBV9|-|-|TRBJ2-1
TGTGCCAGCAGCGCTACACGGGCTAGCGCGTACAATGAGCAGTTCTTC
CASSATRASAYNEQFF
>TRBV28|-|-|TRBJ2-3
TGTGCCAGCAGTTTGCGACAGGCCGCAGATACGCAGTATTTT
CASSLRQAADTQYF
>TRBV19|-|TRBD2|TRBJ2-7
TGTGCCAGTAGTGCGGGGGGCCTCCCCTACGAGCAGTACTTC
CASSAGGLPYEQYF
>TRBV20-1|-|-|TRBJ1-2
TGCAGTGCTAGTCGCCAGTTAAACTATGGCTACACCTTC
CSASRQLNYGYTF
>TRBV5-1|-|-|TRBJ1-2
TGCGCCAGCAGCTTGGCGGGGGACTACTATGGCTACACCTTC
CASSLAGDYYGYTF
>TRBV6-2/TRBV6-3|-|-|TRBJ2-1
TGTGCCAGCAGTGTACTCATCTACAATGAGCAGTTCTTC
CASSVLIYNEQFF
>TRBV14|-|-|TRBJ2-3
TGTGCCAGCAGCCAAGATGGCAATACGCAGTATTTT
CASSQDGNTQYF
>TRBV21-1|-|-|TRBJ2-1
TGTGCCAGCAGCAAAGGAGTGGACAGGGTCTACAATGAGCAGTTCTTC
CASSKGVDRVYNEQFF
>TRBV28|-|-|TRBJ2-7
TGTGCCAGCAGTACCAACTACTACGAGCAGTACTTC
CASSTNYYEQYF
>TRBV9|-|-|TRBJ2-7
TGTGCCAGCAGCGTAGGGGAGTCCTACGAGCAGTACTTC
CASSVGESYEQYF
>TRBV7-2|-|-|TRBJ2-7
TGTGCCAGCAGCTTAGCTAGCCAGTACGAGCAGTACTTC
CASSLASQYEQYF
>TRBV27|once|TRBD1|TRBJ1-2
TGTGCCAGCCGCTTGCGGACAGGGGGCGACGGCTACACCTTC
CASRLRTGGDGYTF
>TRBV9|once|-|TRBJ2-1
TGTGCCAGCAGCGGCATAGCGGAGCTGGGGGTCTACAATGAGCAGTTCTTC
CASSGIAELGVYNEQFF
>TRBV7-6|-|-|TRBJ2-5
TGTGCCAGCAGCTTAGAAGGGGTCTTCCAAGAGACCCAGTACTTC
CASSLEGVFQETQYF
>TRBV3-1/TRBV3-2|-|TRBD1|TRBJ2-1
TGTGCCAGCAGCCCCCGGACAGGTCCCGTTCATGAGCAGTTCTTC
CASSPRTGPVHEQFF
>TRBV5-1|-|-|TRBJ1-3
TGCGCCAGCCGGGGTCAGGTTTCTGGAAACACCATATATTTT
CASRGQVSGNTIYF
>TRBV28|-|-|TRBJ1-6
TGTGCCAGCAGTTACCCACAGGGTGGTCCCAATTCACCCCTCCACTTT
CASSYPQGGPNSPLHF
>TRBV28|-|-|TRBJ2-5
TGTGCCAGCAGTCCGGCGCGGCAGCAAGAGACCCAGTACTTC
CASSPARQQETQYF
>TRBV7-2|once|-|TRBJ1-6
TGTGCCAGCAGCCCGCAGGGGACGGGACCTTCACCCCTCCACTTT
CASSPQGTGPSPLHF
>TRBV15|-|TRBD1|TRBJ2-3
TGTGCCACCAGCGGCCGCCCGGGACAGCGCACAGATACGCAGTATTTT
CATSGRPGQRTDTQYF
>TRBV5-1|-|TRBD1|TRBJ1-2
TGCGCCAGCAGCTTGGACAGGGGCTGGGGCTACACCTTC
CASSLDRGWGYTF
>TRBV7-2|-|-|TRBJ1-1
TGTGCCAGCAGCCAGGAACAGATGAACACTGAAGCTTTCTTT
CASSQEQMNTEAFF
>TRBV10-3|-|TRBD1|TRBJ1-1
TGTGCCATCAAGGACAGGTTAAACACTGAAGCTTTCTTT
CAIKDRLNTEAFF
>TRBV4-3|-|TRBD2|TRBJ2-5
TGCGCCAGCAGCCAAGATCCTAGCGGGGGGACCCAGTACTTC
CASSQDPSGGTQYF
>TRBV28|-|TRBD2|TRBJ2-7
TGTGCCAGCAGTTTGCAGTCGGGGACTACTCCCTACGAGCAGTACTTC
CASSLQSGTTPYEQYF
>TRBV7-2|-|-|TRBJ1-3
TGTGCTATTTCACCCAGGGGACCTGGAAACACCATATATTTT
CAISPRGPGNTIYF
>TRBV5-1|few|-|TRBJ1-2
TGCGCCAGCAGCTTGGAGGTAACAGGGTCATCGAATGGCTACACCTTC
CASSLEVTGSSNGYTF
>TRBV6-5|-|TRBD1|TRBJ1-4
TGTGCCAGCAGTTACTCGACCACAGGGGGCAGAGGTGAACTGTTTTTT
CASSYSTTGGRGELFF
>TRBV6-6|few|-|TRBJ2-7
TGTGCCAGCAGACAGGGTTCGGGGAAGTACTTC
CASRQGSGKYF
>TRBV7-3|-|TRBD2|TRBJ2-5
TGTGCCAGCAGCTCCCGACTAGCGGGGGGGTCGGAGACCCAGTACTTC
CASSSRLAGGSETQYF
>TRBV19|-|TRBD2|TRBJ2-5
TGTGCCAGTAGTATAACTAGCGGCCAAGAGACCCAGTACTTC
CASSITSGQETQYF
>TRBV18|once|TRBD1|TRBJ1-1
TGTGCCAGCTCAGCTGGGACAGGGGTCGGCACTGAAGCTTTCTTT
CASSAGTGVGTEAFF
>TRBV24-1|-|-|TRBJ2-1
TGTGCCACCAGTGATCCCCAGGGACACTACAATGAGCAGTTCTTC
CATSDPQGHYNEQFF
>TRBV5-5|-|TRBD2|TRBJ2-3
TGTGCCAGCAGCTTCTCTGGACTAGCGGGGATGGGAGATACGCAGTATTTT
CASSFSGLAGMGDTQYF
>TRBV27|-|-|TRBJ1-2
TGTGCCAGCAGTTTGGGGACTGACGGGCGCCACTATGGCTACACCTTC
CASSLGTDGRHYGYTF
>TRBV19|once|-|TRBJ1-2
TGTGCCAGTAGTATGAAGGCTGACAGACTCTATGGCTACACCTTC
CASSMKADRLYGYTF
>TRBV19|-|TRBD1|TRBJ2-5
TGTGCCAGTAGTCTCCGGACAGGGCTAGAGACCCAGTACTTC
CASSLRTGLETQYF
>TRBV5-4|-|-|TRBJ1-4
TGTGCCAGCAGCTTGTCCATAGGGGTGGCCCAGGCGGCTAATGAAAAACTGTTTTTT
CASSLSIGVAQAANEKLFF
>TRBV5-4|-|TRBD1|TRBJ2-3
TGTGCCAGCAGCTTCGGGACAGGGGGCATTATGACAGATACGCAGTATTTT
CASSFGTGGIMTDTQYF
>TRBV5-5|-|TRBD1|TRBJ1-2
TGTGCCAGCAGCCAGACAGGGGGCGCCAACTATGGCTACACCTTC
CASSQTGGANYGYTF
>TRBV9|once|TRBD1|TRBJ2-2
TGTGCCAGCAGCTCCCGGACAGGGGTAGGCACCGGGGAGCTGTTTTTT
CASSSRTGVGTGELFF
>TRBV28|-|TRBD1|TRBJ1-2
TGTGCCAGCATTCCGGACAGGGACCATGGCTACACCTTC
CASIPDRDHGYTF
>TRBV6-2/TRBV6-3|once|-|TRBJ1-1
TGTGCCAGCAGCCCCCCGAGGCGGCGTTTGAACACTGAAGCTTTCTTT
CASSPPRRRLNTEAFF
>TRBV5-5|-|-|TRBJ1-3
TGTGCCAGCAGCGTACTAAGCTCTGGAAACACCATATATTTT
CASSVLSSGNTIYF
>TRBV9|-|-|TRBJ1-2
TGTGCCAGCAGCGTAGAGGGAGGTAACGGCTACACCTTC
CASSVEGGNGYTF
>TRBV7-2|-|-|TRBJ2-7
TGTGCCAGCAGCTTGTTCGAACAGGTTAGAGGCGAGCAGTACTTC
CASSLFEQVRGEQYF
>TRBV9|-|-|TRBJ1-1
TGTGCCAGCGGGACACTGAACACTGAAGCTTTCTTT
CASGTLNTEAFF
>TRBV2|-|TRBD1|TRBJ1-5
TGTGCCGGGTCTAAATGGACAGGAGACAATCAGCCCCAGCATTTT
CAGSKWTGDNQPQHF
>TRBV19|-|-|TRBJ1-1
TGTGCCAGTAGGCCTCTACGGGGGGCGAACACTGAAGCTTTCTTT
CASRPLRGANTEAFF
>TRBV29-1|-|-|TRBJ2-4
TGCAGCGCCCTGACCCGGGGAAGTGGCATTCAGTACTTC
CSALTRGSGIQYF
>TRBV30|-|-|TRBJ1-1
TGTGCCTGGAGCCCCCGGTCGGGGGTTTTTTCTGAAGCTTTCTTT
CAWSPRSGVFSEAFF
>TRBV12-3/TRBV12-4|-|TRBD1|TRBJ2-7
TGTGCCAGCAGTCCAGACAGGGGCCACGAGCAGTACTTC
CASSPDRGHEQYF
>TRBV7-9|-|-|TRBJ1-2
TGTGCCAGCAGCTCCCTTTTGCGGCTTAACTATGGCTACACCTTC
CASSSLLRLNYGYTF
>TRBV12-5|-|-|TRBJ1-2
TGTGCTAGTGGCGAACAGAAGCGGGACTATGGCTACACCTTC
CASGEQKRDYGYTF
>TRBV4-3|-|TRBD1|TRBJ1-6
TGCGCCAGCAGCCAAAGCGGAGGGGGCCATAATTCACCCCTCCACTTT
CASSQSGGGHNSPLHF
>TRBV6-2/TRBV6-3|-|-|TRBJ1-1
TGTGCCAGCAGCTCTATGAACACTGAAGCTTTCTTT
CASSSMNTEAFF
>TRBV7-2|once|-|TRBJ2-1
TGTGCCAGCAGCCAGGGGGGCGGGGAAGCTCTCTACAATGAGCAGTTCTTC
CASSQGGGEALYNEQFF
>TRBV27|-|-|TRBJ2-2
TGTGCCAGCAGTTCCGTAAACACCGGGGAGCTGTTTTTT
CASSSVNTGELFF
>TRBV29-1|-|-|TRBJ2-1
TGCAGCGTTGGATCACGTACACGAAATGAGCAGTTCTTC
CSVGSRTRNEQFF